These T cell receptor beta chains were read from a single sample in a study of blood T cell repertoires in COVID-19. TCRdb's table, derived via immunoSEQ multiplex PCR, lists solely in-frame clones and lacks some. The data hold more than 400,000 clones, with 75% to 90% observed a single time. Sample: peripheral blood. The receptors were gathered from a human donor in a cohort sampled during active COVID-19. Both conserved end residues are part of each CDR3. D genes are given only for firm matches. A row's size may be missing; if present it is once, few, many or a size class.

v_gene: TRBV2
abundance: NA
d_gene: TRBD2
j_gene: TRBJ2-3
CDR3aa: CASSERRGSGGDTQYF
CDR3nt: TGTGCCAGCAGTGAGAGGCGCGGGAGTGGCGGAGATACGCAGTATTTT

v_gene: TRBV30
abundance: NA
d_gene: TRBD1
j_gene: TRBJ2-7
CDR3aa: CAWSRAGTGGSIAFF
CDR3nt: TGTGCCTGGAGCCGGGCCGGGACAGGGGGCTCCATCGCGTTCTTC

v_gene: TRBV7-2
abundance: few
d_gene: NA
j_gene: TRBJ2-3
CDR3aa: CASSLAPDLSTDTQYF
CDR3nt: TGTGCCAGCAGCTTAGCCCCGGACTTAAGCACAGATACGCAGTATTTT

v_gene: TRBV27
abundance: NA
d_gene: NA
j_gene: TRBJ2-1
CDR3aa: CASSFSVGDFYNEQFF
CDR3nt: TGTGCCAGCAGTTTTAGTGTGGGAGATTTCTACAATGAGCAGTTCTTC

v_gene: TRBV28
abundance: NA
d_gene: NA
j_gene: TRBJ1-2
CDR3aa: CAIRLAGGRGYTF
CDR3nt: TGTGCCATCCGCCTGGCGGGAGGTCGTGGCTACACCTTC

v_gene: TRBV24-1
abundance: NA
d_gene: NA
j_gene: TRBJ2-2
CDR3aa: CATSDSTAANTGELFF
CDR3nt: TGTGCCACCAGTGATTCAACTGCTGCGAACACCGGGGAGCTGTTTTTT

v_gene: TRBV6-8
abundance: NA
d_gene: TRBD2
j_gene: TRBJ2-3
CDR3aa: CASSIGRPTDTQYF
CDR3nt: TGTGCCAGCTCGATCGGGAGGCCCACAGATACGCAGTATTTT

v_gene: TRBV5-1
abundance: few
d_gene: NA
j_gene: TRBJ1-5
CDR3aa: CASSLAENQPQHF
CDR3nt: TGCGCCAGCAGCTTGGCGGAGAATCAGCCCCAGCATTTT

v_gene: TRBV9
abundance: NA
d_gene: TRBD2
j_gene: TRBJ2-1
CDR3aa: CASSLGLAGVSGSVQFF
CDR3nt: TGTGCCAGCAGCCTGGGACTAGCGGGAGTTTCAGGTTCGGTGCAGTTCTTC

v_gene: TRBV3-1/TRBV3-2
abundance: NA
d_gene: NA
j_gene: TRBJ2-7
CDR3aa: CASSQSGDEQYF
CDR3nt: TGTGCCAGCAGCCAATCCGGGGACGAGCAGTACTTC

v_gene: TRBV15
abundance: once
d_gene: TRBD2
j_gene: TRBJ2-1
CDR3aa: CATSREQVGAGGEQFF
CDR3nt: TGTGCCACCAGCAGAGAACAGGTAGGAGCGGGGGGTGAGCAGTTCTTC

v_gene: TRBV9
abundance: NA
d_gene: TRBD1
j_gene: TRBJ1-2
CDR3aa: CASSKSGTGDSGYTF
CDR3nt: TGTGCCAGCAGCAAGTCCGGGACAGGGGATTCTGGCTACACCTTC

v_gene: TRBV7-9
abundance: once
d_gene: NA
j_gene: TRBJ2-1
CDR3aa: CASRLAGRDEQFF
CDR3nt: TGTGCCAGCAGATTGGCGGGAAGGGATGAGCAGTTCTTC

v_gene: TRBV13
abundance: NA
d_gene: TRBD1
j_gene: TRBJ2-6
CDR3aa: CASSPGTGRTGANVLTF
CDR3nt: TGTGCCAGCAGCCCGGGGACAGGGAGGACTGGGGCCAACGTCCTGACTTTC

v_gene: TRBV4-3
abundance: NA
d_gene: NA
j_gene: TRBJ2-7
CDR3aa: CASSQDLSGYEQYF
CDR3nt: TGCGCCAGCAGCCAAGATCTAAGCGGTTACGAGCAGTACTTC